The 11 T cell receptor beta chains below all came from one sample that was sequenced in a study of cytomegalovirus exposure and HLA in healthy donors. Sequencing was performed with immunoSEQ multiplex PCR; in TCRdb, only in-frame clones are kept and a portion is missing. The repertoire has some 45,000 clones, 94% of them found once; the top ten carry 7.8%. The sequencing sample was made of PBMCs. All receptors derive from a young woman in good health and CMV-seropositive.

This clone was seen just once. The chain joins TRBV19 to TRBJ1-5; TRBD1 agrees at 8 bases. This CDR3 has 15 amino acids. V lost 3 bases and J lost 6; bases outside the gene matches: 7. Germline loops: CDR1 LNHDA, CDR2 SQIVND (reference sequence). The CDR3 sequence is CASSMLTGEAQPQHF. The CDR3 DNA reads as TGTGCCAGTAGTATGTTGACAGGGGAAGCTCAGCCCCAGCATTTT.

This chain joins TRBV19 and TRBJ2-1; 15 nucleotides line up with TRBD2. The CDR3 is 18 residues long. CDR1 and CDR2 (germline): LNHDA, SQIVND (reference sequence). With 4 bases clipped from V and 3 bases from J, the junction kept 7 bases outside the gene matches. The CDR3 DNA is TGTGCCAGTAGTACGGGACTAGCGGGAGGACCCGTCTACAATGAGCAGTTCTTC. The encoded protein is CASSTGLAGGPVYNEQFF.

This chain links TRBV5-5 with TRBJ1-6, with 7 bases fitting TRBD1. The CDR3 totals 14 residues. Germline V gene lookup returns CDR1 SGHKS and CDR2 YYEKEE (reference sequence). The V and J ends lost 7 bases and 7 bases, in that order; junction bases with no gene match: 8. The CDR3 DNA reads TGTGCCAGCTCCCCCGGGACAGCCAATTCACCCCTCCACTTT. This translates into CASSPGTANSPLHF.

CDR3 sequence (DNA): TGTGCCACCACCCCCCACAGGGGTGGCTATGGCTACACCTTC. Amino acids: CATTPHRGGYGYTF. The chain has TRBV15 and TRBJ1-2; 7 nucleotides line up with TRBD1. Germline values: CDR1 LNHNV, CDR2 YYDKDF (reference sequence). The CDR3 covers 14 residues. V dropped 7 bases and J dropped 4; count of bases not matched to a gene: 9. The whole variable domain, remainder taken from reference TRBV15 and TRBJ1-2, is DAMVIQNPRYQVTQFGKPVTLSCSQTLNHNVMYWYQQKSSQAPKLLFHYYDKDFNNEADTPDNFQSRRPNTSFCFLDIRSPGLGDTAMYLCATTPHRGGYGYTFGSGTRLTVV.

The chain employs TRBV5-6 and TRBJ2-3, with TRBD1 matching 7 bases. The germline V gene has CDR1 SGHDT and CDR2 YYEEEE. V was pared by 3 bases and J by 2 bases, with 6 bases of the junction left unmatched. CDR3 length: 15 amino acids. CDR3 residues: CASSYTGAYTDTQYF. CDR3 bases: TGTGCCAGCAGCTATACAGGGGCGTACACAGATACGCAGTATTTT.

The chain combines TRBV7-8 with TRBJ2-6; D is possibly TRBD1 (6 bases). The V and J ends lost 0 bases and 4 bases respectively, with 16 bases between them. The germline V gene encodes CDR1 SGHVS and CDR2 FQNEAQ. The CDR3 extends over 18 amino acids. The CDR3 here is CASSLAPVTGTGANVLTF. The CDR3 bases are TGTGCCAGCAGCTTAGCTCCAGTTACAGGGACCGGGGCCAACGTCCTGACTTTC.

V gene TRBV9 combines with J gene TRBJ2-1; 11 nucleotides align to TRBD2. V was pared by 4 bases and J by 2 bases, with 5 bases of the junction left unmatched. Germline CDR1 reads SGDLS; CDR2 reads YYNGEE. This CDR3 comprises 16 residues. The CDR3 is CASSPIAGGPYNEQFF. As DNA, the CDR3 is TGTGCCAGCAGCCCCATAGCGGGAGGGCCCTACAATGAGCAGTTCTTC. The whole variable domain, remainder taken from reference TRBV9 and TRBJ2-1, is DSGVTQTPKHLITATGQRVTLRCSPRSGDLSVYWYQQSLDQGLQFLIQYYNGEERAKGNILERFSAQQFPDLHSELNLSSLELGDSALYFCASSPIAGGPYNEQFFGPGTRLTVL.

The chain joins TRBV15 to TRBJ2-1, with 7 nucleotides matching TRBD2. Germline CDR1 and CDR2: LNHNV and YYDKDF (reference sequence). The CDR3 has 14 residues. V gave up 2 bases and J gave up 3 bases; unmatched junction bases: 1. CDR3 nucleotide sequence: TGTGCCACCAGCAGACGGGGGGACTACAATGAGCAGTTCTTC. Translating it yields CATSRRGDYNEQFF. Looking up the rest from reference TRBV15 and TRBJ2-1 gives the full variable domain: DAMVIQNPRYQVTQFGKPVTLSCSQTLNHNVMYWYQQKSSQAPKLLFHYYDKDFNNEADTPDNFQSRRPNTSFCFLDIRSPGLGDTAMYLCATSRRGDYNEQFFGPGTRLTVL.

The chain has TRBV7-2 and TRBJ1-6, with D perhaps matching TRBD1 (6 bases). Trimming shortened V by 4 bases and J by 10 bases, and 23 bases separated the two germline ends. Looked up from germline, CDR1 is SGHTA and CDR2 is FQGNSA. The CDR3 is 17 residues long. CDR3 DNA sequence: TGTGCCAGCAGCTCCCACCCCACGGGGGGGGGCGGATCACCCCTCCACTTT. Its translation: CASSSHPTGGGGSPLHF.

The chain is built from TRBV6-1 and TRBJ1-5; D perhaps matches TRBD1 (6 bases). The V gene's germline CDR1 is MNHNS and CDR2 SASEGT. V lost 7 bases to trimming and J lost 3 bases, with 13 bases between them. The CDR3 runs 14 residues. Here the CDR3 reads CASTRGQYNQPQHF. In nucleotides, the CDR3 is TGTGCCAGCACCCGAGGACAGTACAATCAGCCCCAGCATTTT.

The rearrangement joins TRBV27 to TRBJ2-1; 9 nucleotides align to TRBD2. V trimming: 1 base; J trimming: 7 bases; junction bases outside the gene matches: 8. The germline gives CDR1 MNHEY, CDR2 SMNVEV (reference sequence). There are 16 residues in the CDR3. The CDR3 bases are TGTGCCAGCAGTTTATTTGGTAGCGGGAGTAGGAATGAGCAGTTCTTC. The encoded protein is CASSLFGSGSRNEQFF.